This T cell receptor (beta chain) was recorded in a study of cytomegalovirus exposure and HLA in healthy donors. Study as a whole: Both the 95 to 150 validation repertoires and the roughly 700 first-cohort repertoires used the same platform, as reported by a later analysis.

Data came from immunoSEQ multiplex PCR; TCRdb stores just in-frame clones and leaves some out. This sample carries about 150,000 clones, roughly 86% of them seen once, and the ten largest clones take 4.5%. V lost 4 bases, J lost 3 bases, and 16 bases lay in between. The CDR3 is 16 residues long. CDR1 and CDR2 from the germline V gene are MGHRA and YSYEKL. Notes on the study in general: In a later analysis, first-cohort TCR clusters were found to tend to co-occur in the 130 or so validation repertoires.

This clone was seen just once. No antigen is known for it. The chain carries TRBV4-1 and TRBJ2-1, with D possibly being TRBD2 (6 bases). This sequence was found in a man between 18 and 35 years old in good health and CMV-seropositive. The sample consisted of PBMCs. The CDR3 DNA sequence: TGCGCCAGCAGCCCCGAACTACGGACTAACTACAATGAGCAGTTCTTC. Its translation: CASSPELRTNYNEQFF.